The 15 T cell receptor beta chains below all came from one sample that was sequenced in a study of blood T cell repertoires in COVID-19. The data were produced by immunoSEQ multiplex PCR, yet TCRdb's version contains in-frame clones alone and is incomplete. The profile shows some 220,000 clones, 75% to 90% of them singletons. The sequencing input was peripheral blood. These receptors were obtained from a woman between 65 and 79 years old with COVID-19, enrolled during active disease.

The chain uses TRBV3-1 (or the pseudogene TRBV3-2) and TRBJ2-7; 7 nucleotides agree with TRBD2. The trim removed 10 bases at V and 3 bases at J, leaving 9 bases unmatched. CDR3 length equals 13 residues. Per germline, CDR1 LGHDT and CDR2 YNNKEL (reference sequence). The CDR3 loop is CATSPSGLYEQYF. The CDR3 DNA follows: TGTGCCACCTCACCTAGCGGCCTCTACGAGCAGTACTTC.

The rearrangement links TRBV2 to TRBJ2-7, with 7 bases identical to TRBD2. CDR3 size: 14 residues. Per the germline V gene, CDR1 is SNHLY and CDR2 is FYNNEI. After removal of 6 bases from V and 0 bases from J, the junction contained 5 bases not matched to a gene. The CDR3 protein is CASRIGGSSYEQYF. CDR3 DNA: TGTGCCAGCAGGATCGGGGGGTCCTCCTACGAGCAGTACTTC. Filled out from reference TRBV2 and TRBJ2-7, the complete variable domain reads EPEVTQTPSHQVTQMGQEVILRCVPISNHLYFYWYRQILGQKVEFLVSFYNNEISEKSEIFDDQFSVERPDGSNFTLKIRSTKLEDSAMYFCASRIGGSSYEQYFGPGTRLTVT.

This rearrangement joins TRBV6-6 to TRBJ1-2, with 7 bases that match TRBD1. This CDR3 has 13 amino acids. The V and J ends lost 5 bases and 4 bases, in that order; junction bases with no gene match: 4. The germline gives CDR1 MNHNY, CDR2 SVGAGI (reference sequence). CDR3 bases: TGTGCCAGCAGTCGGGGACAGATCTATGGCTACACCTTC. Protein: CASSRGQIYGYTF.

This clone was detected once. This chain connects TRBV7-2 to TRBJ1-1; D gene unclear. Germline V CDR1 and CDR2: SGHTA, FQGNSA. Deletions cut 5 bases from V and 5 bases from J, with 12 bases between. The CDR3 consists of 13 residues. CDR3 coding DNA: TGTGCCAGCAGCGCGATGAGGGAAACTGAAGCTTTCTTT. It translates to CASSAMRETEAFF.

The V gene is TRBV7-8, the J gene TRBJ1-3; perhaps TRBD1 as D (5 bases). Per germline, CDR1 SGHVS and CDR2 FQNEAQ. There are 16 residues in the CDR3. V was cut by 0 bases and J by 9 bases, with 18 bases left in between. CDR3 residues: CASSLASGTKSATIYF. The CDR3 coding sequence is TGTGCCAGCAGCTTAGCGAGCGGGACCAAATCTGCCACCATATATTTT.

This chain joins TRBV3-1 (or the pseudogene TRBV3-2) and TRBJ1-5; D is possibly TRBD1 (5 bases). The CDR3 covers 14 residues. Deletions cut 2 bases from V and 1 base from J, with 6 bases between. Germline V lookup: CDR1 LGHDT, CDR2 YNNKEL (reference sequence). CDR3 protein: CASSQQGSNQPQHF. In DNA form, the CDR3 reads TGTGCCAGCAGCCAACAGGGAAGCAATCAGCCCCAGCATTTT.

The V and J genes are TRBV5-4 and TRBJ2-5; 8 bases agree with TRBD2. CDR3 length: 17 amino acids. Germline-derived CDR1 and CDR2 are SGHNT and YYREEE (reference sequence). V was clipped by 0 bases and J by 2 bases; unmatched bases: 9. CDR3 loop: CASSLGLATILQETQYF. The CDR3 bases are TGTGCCAGCAGCTTGGGACTAGCGACCATCCTACAAGAGACCCAGTACTTC.

The gene calls are TRBV19 and TRBJ1-1, with D maybe TRBD1 (5 bases). Germline V gene sequence: CDR1 LNHDA, CDR2 SQIVND (reference sequence). V lost 5 bases to trimming and J lost 1 base, with 23 bases between them. The CDR3 runs to 18 residues. The CDR3 DNA follows: TGTGCCAGTAGTCTCGGGGGGAGGGTAGTCTCGCGGAACACTGAAGCTTTCTTT. This sequence encodes CASSLGGRVVSRNTEAFF.

The rearrangement uses TRBV2 and TRBJ1-3; 7 bases align to TRBD1. Unmatched junction bases numbered 4, after V lost 6 bases and J lost 2 bases. There are 14 residues in the CDR3. Germline V gene sequence: CDR1 SNHLY, CDR2 FYNNEI. The CDR3 here is CASRRQGPGNTIYF. For the CDR3, the DNA is TGTGCCAGCAGACGACAGGGCCCTGGAAACACCATATATTTT.

The chain has TRBV14 and TRBJ2-7, with 10 bases fitting TRBD2. This CDR3 comprises 18 residues. The V and J ends lost 4 bases and 0 bases, in that order; junction bases with no gene match: 12. CDR1 and CDR2 (germline): SGHDN, FVKESK. CDR3 protein: CASSLAISLAGVSYEQYF. The CDR3 coding sequence is TGTGCCAGCAGCCTCGCTATTTCCCTAGCGGGAGTCTCCTACGAGCAGTACTTC.

V is TRBV5-1 and J is TRBJ1-2; 8 bases align to TRBD1. Germline V gene data show CDR1 as SGHRS and CDR2 as YFSETQ. CDR3 size: 14 residues. V shed 4 bases, J shed 10 bases, and the junction held 12 bases outside the gene matches. The DNA of the CDR3 is TGCGCCAGCAGCGATCTCCCGGGACAGGAACACTACACCTTC. This translates into CASSDLPGQEHYTF.

This chain's CDR3 is CASSLRSSAGYTF. CDR3 coding DNA: TGTGCCAGCAGCTTGCGGAGTTCTGCAGGCTACACCTTC. The chain recombines TRBV5-6 with TRBJ1-2; D remains unclear. V was pared by 1 base and J by 8 bases, with 12 bases between. The CDR3 is made up of 13 amino acids. The germline gives CDR1 SGHDT, CDR2 YYEEEE.

The V call is TRBV18, the J call TRBJ1-1, with 9 bases matching TRBD1. The CDR3 loop spans 15 amino acids. Germline V lookup: CDR1 KGHSH, CDR2 LQKENI. V was clipped by 6 bases and J by 5 bases; unmatched bases: 10. CDR3 in amino acids: CASSPMAQGATEAFF. The DNA for the CDR3 is TGTGCCAGCTCGCCCATGGCACAGGGGGCGACTGAAGCTTTCTTT.

This clone has just a few counts. This rearrangement joins TRBV30 to TRBJ2-3; 8 nucleotides align to TRBD2. V lost 2 bases, J lost 8 bases, and 9 bases stayed unmatched. Germline lookup yields CDR1 GTSNPN and CDR2 SVGIG (reference sequence). The length of the CDR3 is 14 residues. CDR3 DNA sequence: TGTGCCTGGAGTCCCACCGCGGGAGGTCGTACGCAGTATTTT. Its translation: CAWSPTAGGRTQYF. The variable domain in full, with the rest retrieved from reference TRBV30 and TRBJ2-3, is SQTIHQWPATLVQPVGSPLSLECTVEGTSNPNLYWYRQAAGRGLQLLFYSVGIGQISSEVPQNLSASRPQDRQFILSSKKLLLSDSGFYLCAWSPTAGGRTQYFGPGTRLTVL.

V and J are TRBV6-5 and TRBJ1-5; 8 bases agree with TRBD1. This CDR3 has 14 residues. J gave up 0 bases and V 8 bases, and 3 bases lay outside the gene matches. CDR1 and CDR2 from the germline V gene are MNHEY and SVGAGI. CDR3 bases: TGTGCCAGCCGGGACAGGTATAGCAATCAGCCCCAGCATTTT. Residues: CASRDRYSNQPQHF.